Following are 10 T cell receptor beta chains from one sample sequenced in a study of CD4 and CD8 cells across lung adenocarcinoma regions. MiXCR was run by TCRdb on the PCR reads, yielding one entry per CDR3 protein. The table lists several thousand distinct CDR3 sequences, roughly 54% of them singletons. Sequenced sample: CD4+ T cells from the center of a lung tumor. These receptors originate from a female donor with lung adenocarcinoma. The CD4 and CD8 labels of this study may be unreliable.

The chain employs TRBV27 and TRBJ2-3; possible D gene TRBD2, 5 bases. Deletions cut 6 bases from V and 9 bases from J, with 25 bases between. The CDR3 is 16 residues long. Per the germline V gene, CDR1 is MNHEY and CDR2 is SMNVEV (reference sequence). The CDR3 is CASSVTRLGAKDTQYF. For the CDR3, the DNA is TGTGCCAGCAGCGTAACGCGGCTGGGAGCCAAAGACACGCAGTATTTT.

This clonotype was recorded many times. The rearrangement joins TRBV6-1 to TRBJ2-1; either TRBD1 or TRBD2 may fit D (6 bases each). The J call may not be correct, given that the DNA end is closer to TRBJ2-7. The CDR3 extends over 14 amino acids. Germline V gene lookup returns CDR1 MNHNS and CDR2 SASEGT. The CDR3 nucleotides are TGTGCCAGCAGTGTGGGGGGCTGGGACAATGAGCAGTACTTC. It yields the protein CASSVGGWDNEQYF.

As concerns this clonotype: At one end the junction does not follow the germline gene, possibly because of a read error. This sequence joins TRBV10-2 and TRBJ2-3; 7 bases align to TRBD1. The CDR3 totals 14 residues. CDR1 is WSHSY and CDR2 is SAAADI in the germline V gene. The CDR3 reads CAGRGGRGQETQYF. CDR3 coding DNA: TGTGCCGGCAGAGGGGGCCGTGGCCAAGAGACGCAGTATTTT.

As regards this clonotype: The junction departs from germline at one end; a sequencing error may be responsible. The chain is built from TRBV27 and TRBJ2-5, with a weak D call TRBD2 (6 bases). CDR3 size: 15 residues. CDR1 and CDR2 (germline): MNHEY, SMNVEV (reference sequence). In DNA form, the CDR3 reads TGTGCCAGCACCAACCTCGGCGGGGAAGGAAACGTCCAGTCTTTC. This translates into CASTNLGGEGNVQSF.

This chain links TRBV11-2 with TRBJ2-1; TRBD2 matches 8 bases. The CDR3 consists of 16 residues. The junction had 7 bases not matched to a gene; V was cut back by 1 base and J by 5 bases. Germline V gene sequence: CDR1 SGHAT, CDR2 FQNNGV. The CDR3 region is CASSLVASGLHNEQFF. Here the CDR3 DNA reads TGTGCCAGCAGCTTAGTGGCTAGCGGGTTACACAATGAGCAGTTCTTC.

V is TRBV11-3 and J is TRBJ2-7; D not certain. Trimming removed 2 bases from V and 2 bases from J, with 7 bases in between. The CDR3 has 13 amino acids. Germline CDR1 is SGHNT and CDR2 is YENEEA. The CDR3 loop is CASSLTVAYEQYF. The CDR3 bases are TGTGCCAGCAGCTTAACAGTGGCCTACGAGCAGTACTTC.

The chain recombines TRBV6-1 with TRBJ2-1, with TRBD2 identical over 8 bases. The CDR3 consists of 13 residues. V gave up 8 bases and J gave up 6 bases; unmatched junction bases: 6. Looked up from germline, CDR1 is MNHNS and CDR2 is SASEGT. CDR3: CASWRLASNEQFF. The CDR3 DNA reads TGTGCCAGCTGGCGACTAGCGAGCAATGAGCAGTTCTTC.

Here the CDR3 DNA reads TGCGCCAGCAGCCCGGAGGGACTAGCGGGAGTTAGGGGGGGCACAGATACGCAGTATTTT. Amino acids: CASSPEGLAGVRGGTDTQYF. The genes are TRBV5-1 and TRBJ2-3; 14 bases line up with TRBD2. Germline-derived CDR1 and CDR2 are SGHRS and YFSETQ. V lost 4 bases to trimming and J lost 1 base; unmatched junction nucleotides: 14. The CDR3 is made up of 20 amino acids.

This clonotype is categorized as medium-sized. This chain connects TRBV6-5 to TRBJ2-1, with a tentative D call TRBD1 (5 bases). V lost 6 bases, J lost 4 bases, and 10 bases lay in between. Germline lookup yields CDR1 MNHEY and CDR2 SVGAGI. CDR3 length: 13 residues. The DNA for the CDR3 is TGTGCCAGCAGCCGAGACAGTTACAATGAGCAGTTCTTC. It translates to CASSRDSYNEQFF.

Turning to this clonotype: One junction end does not reproduce the germline sequence, and a read error may be involved. CDR3 in DNA: TGTGCCAGCAGTGAACAGAACACCGAGGAGCAGTTTTTT. This translates into CASSEQNTEEQFF. The rearrangement joins TRBV6-1 to TRBJ2-2; D gene ambiguous. The CDR3 totals 13 residues. CDR1 and CDR2 (germline): MNHNS, SASEGT.